Each of the 27 T cell receptor beta chains below was sequenced from the same sample in a study of T cell responses to AZD1222 COVID-19 vaccine. Data came from immunoSEQ multiplex PCR; TCRdb stores just in-frame clones and leaves some out. The sample consists of about 35,000 clones, about nine tenths of them appearing once. The source was peripheral blood, collected 28 days after the second AZD1222 dose. The source is an adult who received the AZD1222 COVID-19 vaccine.

This clone was seen once. The chain employs TRBV5-1 and TRBJ2-3; TRBD2 agrees at 10 bases. Per the germline V gene, CDR1 is SGHRS and CDR2 is YFSETQ. The CDR3 totals 15 residues. V lost 8 bases to trimming and J lost 6 bases; unmatched junction nucleotides: 12. The CDR3 spells CASGASGSFGDTQYF. Here the CDR3 DNA reads TGCGCCAGTGGCGCTAGCGGGAGTTTTGGTGATACGCAGTATTTT.

J is TRBJ2-3 and V is TRBV9; D is unresolved. CDR3 length: 13 residues. CDR1 is SGDLS and CDR2 is YYNGEE in the germline V gene. The V gene lost 0 bases and the J gene lost 12 bases, with 14 bases spanning the gap. The CDR3 region is CASSVGARSAQYF. The CDR3 coding sequence is TGTGCCAGCAGCGTAGGGGCTCGGTCAGCTCAGTATTTT.

The chain has TRBV4-1 and TRBJ1-2; TRBD1 is a possible D gene (5 bases). CDR3 length equals 14 residues. V was shortened by 3 bases and J by 3 bases, with 11 bases between the two germline ends. Germline V lookup: CDR1 MGHRA, CDR2 YSYEKL. The CDR3 here is CASSQGREDYGYTF. DNA for the CDR3: TGCGCCAGCAGCCAGGGCAGGGAGGACTATGGCTACACCTTC.

This chain connects TRBV27 to TRBJ1-5; D gene unclear. V shed 6 bases and J shed 5 bases, with 14 bases lying between them. The CDR3 contains 14 residues. The germline V gene encodes CDR1 MNHEY and CDR2 SMNVEV (reference sequence). The CDR3 coding sequence is TGTGCCAGCAGCTTTTCGACTAGACATCAGCCCCAGCATTTT. Its translation is CASSFSTRHQPQHF.

V usage is TRBV7-2 and J usage is TRBJ2-7, with D uncertain. Germline CDR1 SGHTA, CDR2 FQGNSA. Between the trimmed V and J ends, which lost 1 base and 3 bases, there was a span of 7 bases. The CDR3 totals 13 residues. The chain's CDR3 is CASSLVLDYEQYF. The CDR3 nucleotides read TGTGCCAGCAGCTTAGTATTGGACTACGAGCAGTACTTC.

This clone was detected once. The chain uses TRBV11-3 and TRBJ2-3; no clear D. Germline V gene sequence: CDR1 SGHNT, CDR2 YENEEA. CDR3 length equals 15 residues. V shed 5 bases and J shed 4 bases, with 16 bases lying between them. The CDR3 coding sequence is TGTGCCAGCAGCCCGGATTCTGTATCCCCAGATACGCAGTATTTT. Its translation: CASSPDSVSPDTQYF. The whole variable domain, filled in from reference TRBV11-3 and TRBJ2-3, reads EAGVVQSPRYKIIEKKQPVAFWCNPISGHNTLYWYLQNLGQGPELLIRYENEEAVDDSQLPKDRFSAERLKGVDSTLKIQPAELGDSAVYLCASSPDSVSPDTQYFGPGTRLTVL.

This clone was found a few times. J is TRBJ1-2 and V is TRBV2; D unclear. Per germline, CDR1 SNHLY and CDR2 FYNNEI. V lost 5 bases, J lost 1 base, and 5 bases lay in between. The CDR3 contains 12 residues. In DNA form, the CDR3 reads TGTGCCAGCAGTCGGGATAACTATGGCTACACCTTC. Encoded protein: CASSRDNYGYTF.

This clone was seen a single time. V and J are TRBV5-1 and TRBJ2-7, with 10 positions matching TRBD1. V lost 1 base and J lost 5; bases outside the gene matches: 6. The CDR3 has 15 amino acids. Per the germline V gene, CDR1 is SGHRS and CDR2 is YFSETQ. This chain's CDR3 is CASSLRGQGIHEQYF. The CDR3, as DNA: TGCGCCAGCAGCTTGAGGGGACAGGGGATCCACGAGCAGTACTTC.

The CDR3 sequence: CASSPTSGEQYF. The DNA for the CDR3 is TGTGCCAGCAGCCCTACTAGCGGCGAGCAGTACTTC. The chain uses TRBV3-1 (or the pseudogene TRBV3-2) and TRBJ2-7, with 8 nucleotides matching TRBD2. J gave up 6 bases and V 4 bases, and 2 bases lay outside the gene matches. The germline gives CDR1 LGHDT, CDR2 YNNKEL (reference sequence). This CDR3 spans 12 amino acids.

The rearrangement uses TRBV3-1 (or the pseudogene TRBV3-2) and TRBJ1-6; D gene uncertain. The V end lost 0 bases, the J end lost 6 bases, and 6 bases lay between the germline ends. Germline CDR1 LGHDT, CDR2 YNNKEL (reference sequence). The CDR3 has 14 residues. The DNA for the CDR3 is TGTGCCAGCAGCCAAGATCATGGTAATTCACCCCTCCACTTT. It encodes CASSQDHGNSPLHF.

The V and J genes are TRBV5-1 and TRBJ2-3, with 8 bases identical to TRBD2. The V gene end was trimmed by 2 bases and the J gene end by 6 bases; junction bases not matched to a gene: 8. Germline V gives CDR1 SGHRS, CDR2 YFSETQ. CDR3 size: 15 residues. The CDR3 spells CASSFSGGRSDTQYF. The CDR3 DNA is TGCGCCAGCAGCTTCTCAGGCGGGAGGAGTGATACGCAGTATTTT.

The J gene is TRBJ2-1, the V gene TRBV27; TRBD2 matches at 7 bases. Germline CDR1 MNHEY, CDR2 SMNVEV (reference sequence). With 7 bases clipped from V and 2 bases from J, the junction kept 5 bases outside the gene matches. This CDR3 is built from 14 residues. Written as DNA, the CDR3 is TGTGCCAGCAACGAGGGAGGGACCTACAATGAGCAGTTCTTC. Translated: CASNEGGTYNEQFF.

The chain is built from TRBV19 and TRBJ1-5, with D perhaps matching TRBD1 (5 bases). Germline CDR1 LNHDA, CDR2 SQIVND (reference sequence). Deletions cut 6 bases from V and 5 bases from J, with 17 bases between. The CDR3 runs to 15 residues. The CDR3 bases are TGTGCCAGTAGGGCCGGGACGGAGGACCATCAGCCCCAGCATTTT. Amino acids: CASRAGTEDHQPQHF.

This chain joins TRBV7-2 and TRBJ1-6; weak D call: TRBD1 (5 bases). The CDR3 is made up of 14 amino acids. Per germline, CDR1 SGHTA and CDR2 FQGNSA. V lost 1 base to trimming and J lost 6 bases, with 7 bases between them. The CDR3 is CASSLGQTNSPLHF. CDR3 nucleotides: TGTGCCAGCAGCTTAGGACAGACTAATTCACCCCTCCACTTT.

The chain recombines TRBV10-2 with TRBJ1-1; a weak D match, TRBD1 (5 bases). The CDR3 is made up of 13 amino acids. The ends were cut back, 6 bases at V and 1 base at J, with 9 bases in the middle. Germline CDR1 and CDR2: WSHSY and SAAADI. CDR3 sequence: CASRDSSNTEAFF. The CDR3 DNA is TGCGCCAGCAGAGACAGCTCGAACACTGAAGCTTTCTTT.

V gene TRBV21-1 combines with J gene TRBJ2-2; the table's D gene call, TRBD2, was not cross checked with the DNA. TRBV21-1 counts as a pseudogene. This CDR3 has 13 residues. The CDR3 loop is CASRPRNTGELFF. The CDR3 DNA reads TGTGCCAGCAGACCTAGAAACACCGGGGAGCTGTTTTTT.

This chain links TRBV5-4 with TRBJ1-2; perhaps TRBD1 as D (5 bases). The germline gives CDR1 SGHNT, CDR2 YYREEE (reference sequence). There are 14 residues in the CDR3. Trimming removed 5 bases at V and 3 bases at J, with 14 bases between. In DNA form, the CDR3 reads TGTGCCAGCAGTACCGGGACTCAATACTATGGCTACACCTTC. This codes for CASSTGTQYYGYTF.

This clone was recorded only once. The V and J genes are TRBV3-1 (or the pseudogene TRBV3-2) and TRBJ1-2, with D hard to call. V was trimmed by 0 bases and J by 13 bases, leaving 9 bases between them. In germline, CDR1 is LGHDT, CDR2 YNNKEL (reference sequence). This CDR3 has 11 residues. The CDR3 sequence is CASSQEIYVTF. The DNA of the CDR3 is TGTGCCAGCAGCCAAGAAATCTACGTCACCTTC.

The chain combines TRBV2 with TRBJ2-7; the D is unclear. Trimming stripped 8 bases from V and 6 bases from J, with 11 bases between. The CDR3 is made up of 11 amino acids. From germline, CDR1 is SNHLY and CDR2 FYNNEI. The CDR3 region is CASALYGEQYF. The CDR3 DNA reads TGTGCCAGCGCCCTGTATGGCGAGCAGTACTTC.

The V and J genes are TRBV27 and TRBJ1-5; D remains unclear. CDR1 MNHEY and CDR2 SMNVEV come from the germline V gene (reference sequence). This CDR3 has 13 residues. V shed 8 bases and J shed 8 bases, with 16 bases lying between them. The CDR3 DNA reads as TGTGCCAGCTGCTGCCTGATTGCTGAGCCCCAGCATTTT. It codes for CASCCLIAEPQHF.

This clone has a single count. V and J are TRBV5-1 and TRBJ1-6; possibly TRBD1 for D (5 bases). Germline V gene data show CDR1 as SGHRS and CDR2 as YFSETQ. Trimming removed 2 bases at V and 8 bases at J, with 14 bases between. This CDR3 has 15 residues. The CDR3 DNA follows: TGCGCCAGCAGCTTAGACAGTCCCGTGGATTCACCCCTCCACTTT. It encodes CASSLDSPVDSPLHF.

The chain couples TRBV7-6 to TRBJ2-5; 8 positions match TRBD2. This CDR3 region has 17 residues. Germline assignment: CDR1 SGHVS and CDR2 FNYEAQ. Trimming at V came to 5 bases and at J to 5 bases, leaving 16 bases not matched to a gene. CDR3 sequence (DNA): TGTGCCAGCAGCCCAGCGGGACCGGGACTAGGCGGGGAGACCCAGTACTTC. This encodes CASSPAGPGLGGETQYF.

This chain uses TRBV7-2 with TRBJ2-7; D possibly matches TRBD1 or TRBD2 (5 bases each). Trimming took off 4 bases at V and 2 bases at J, with 15 bases between the two ends. Per the germline V gene, CDR1 is SGHTA and CDR2 is FQGNSA. The CDR3 has 15 amino acids. DNA of the CDR3: TGTGCCAGCAGCTCACCGGGACGGATGACCTACGAGCAGTACTTC. As protein: CASSSPGRMTYEQYF.

The chain employs TRBV12-3 or TRBV12-4 and TRBJ1-1; tentative D call: TRBD1 (5 bases). Trimming pared 3 bases from V and 6 bases from J, leaving 11 bases between. The CDR3 runs to 13 residues. CDR3 region: CASSFSRQSEAFF. The DNA for the CDR3 is TGTGCCAGCAGTTTCAGCCGACAGTCTGAAGCTTTCTTT.

The chain has TRBV5-1 and TRBJ2-2; 12 nucleotides align to TRBD2. V trimming: 4 bases; J trimming: 5 bases; junction bases outside the gene matches: 9. This CDR3 has 17 residues. Germline CDR1 and CDR2: SGHRS and YFSETQ. The CDR3 reads CASSEDRLAGDTGELFF. CDR3 bases: TGCGCCAGCAGCGAGGACAGACTAGCGGGAGATACCGGGGAGCTGTTTTTT.

This clone turned up a few times. The rearrangement joins TRBV7-3 to TRBJ2-1; 8 nucleotides agree with TRBD2. With V trimmed by 4 bases and J by 6 bases, 5 bases remained unmatched. The CDR3 is 14 residues long. Germline V lookup: CDR1 SGHTA, CDR2 FQGTGA. CDR3 residues: CASSSPGLGNEQFF. For the CDR3, the DNA is TGTGCCAGCAGCTCGCCGGGACTAGGCAATGAGCAGTTCTTC.

The V gene is TRBV5-5, the J gene TRBJ2-3, with a weak D call TRBD2 (6 bases). The germline V gene has CDR1 SGHKS and CDR2 YYEKEE (reference sequence). The CDR3 is made up of 15 amino acids. V was clipped by 8 bases and J by 8 bases, with 24 bases between them. The CDR3: CASGTRTITHGTQYF. The DNA of the CDR3 is TGTGCCAGTGGGACCCGGACTATCACCCACGGTACGCAGTATTTT. Full variable domain (rest looked up from reference TRBV5-5 and TRBJ2-3): DAGVTQSPTHLIKTRGQQVTLRCSPISGHKSVSWYQQVLGQGPQFIFQYYEKEERGRGNFPDRFSARQFPNYSSELNVNALLLGDSALYLCASGTRTITHGTQYFGPGTRLTVL.